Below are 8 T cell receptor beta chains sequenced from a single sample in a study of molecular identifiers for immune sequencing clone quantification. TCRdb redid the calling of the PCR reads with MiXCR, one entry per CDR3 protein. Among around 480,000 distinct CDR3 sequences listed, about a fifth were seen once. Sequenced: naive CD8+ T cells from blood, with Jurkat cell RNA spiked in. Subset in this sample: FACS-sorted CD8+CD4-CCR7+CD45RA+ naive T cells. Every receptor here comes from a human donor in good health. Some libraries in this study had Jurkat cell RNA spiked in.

The CDR3, as DNA: TGCAGTGCCCCCGGGAACTGGGGCACTGAAGCTTTCTTT. Translated: CSAPGNWGTEAFF. The V call is TRBV20-1, the J call TRBJ1-1; no reliable D call. CDR3 length: 13 amino acids. Germline CDR1 DFQATT, CDR2 SNEGSKA (reference sequence). V was trimmed by 6 bases and J by 4 bases, leaving 15 bases between them.

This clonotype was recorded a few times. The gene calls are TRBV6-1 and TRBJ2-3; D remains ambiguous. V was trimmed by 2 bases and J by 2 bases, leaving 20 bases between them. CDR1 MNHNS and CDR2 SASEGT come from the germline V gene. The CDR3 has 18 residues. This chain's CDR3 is CASSELVPYQNPTDTQYF. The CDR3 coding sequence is TGTGCCAGCAGTGAACTAGTCCCATACCAAAATCCCACAGATACGCAGTATTTT.

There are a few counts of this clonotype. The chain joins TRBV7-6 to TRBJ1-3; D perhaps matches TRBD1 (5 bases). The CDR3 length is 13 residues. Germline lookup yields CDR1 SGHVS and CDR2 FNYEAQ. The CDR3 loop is CATSQDIGNTIYF. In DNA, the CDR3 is TGTGCTACAAGTCAGGACATTGGAAACACCATATATTTT.

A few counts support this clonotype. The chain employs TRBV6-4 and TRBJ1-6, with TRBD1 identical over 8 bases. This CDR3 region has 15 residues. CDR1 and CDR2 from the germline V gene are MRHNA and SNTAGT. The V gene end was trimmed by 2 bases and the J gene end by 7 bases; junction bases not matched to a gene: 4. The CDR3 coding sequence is TGTGCCAGCAGTGACGGACAGGGAAACAATTCACCCCTCCACTTT. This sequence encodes CASSDGQGNNSPLHF.

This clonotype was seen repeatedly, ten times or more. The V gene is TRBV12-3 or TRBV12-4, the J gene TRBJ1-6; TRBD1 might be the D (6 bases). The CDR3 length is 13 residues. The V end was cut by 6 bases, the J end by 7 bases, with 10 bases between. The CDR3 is CASSLTGNSPLHF. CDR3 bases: TGTGCCAGCAGCCTCACAGGGAATTCACCCCTCCACTTT.

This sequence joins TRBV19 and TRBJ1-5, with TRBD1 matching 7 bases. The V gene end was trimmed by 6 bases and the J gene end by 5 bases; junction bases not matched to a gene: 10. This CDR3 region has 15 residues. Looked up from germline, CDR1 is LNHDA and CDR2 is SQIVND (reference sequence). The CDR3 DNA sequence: TGTGCCAGTAGACTACACAGGGGTTGGGATCAGCCCCAGCATTTT. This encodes CASRLHRGWDQPQHF.

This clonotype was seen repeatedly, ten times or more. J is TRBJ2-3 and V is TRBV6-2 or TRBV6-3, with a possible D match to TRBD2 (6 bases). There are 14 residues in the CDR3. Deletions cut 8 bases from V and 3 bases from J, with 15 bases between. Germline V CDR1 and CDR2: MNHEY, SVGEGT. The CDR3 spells CASGMTRKTDTQYF. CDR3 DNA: TGTGCCAGCGGGATGACTAGGAAAACAGATACGCAGTATTTT.

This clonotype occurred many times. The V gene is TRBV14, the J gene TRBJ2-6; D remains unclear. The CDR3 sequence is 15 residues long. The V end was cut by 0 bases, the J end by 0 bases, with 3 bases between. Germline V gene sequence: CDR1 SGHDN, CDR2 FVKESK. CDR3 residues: CASSQDYSGANVLTF. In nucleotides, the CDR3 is TGTGCCAGCAGCCAAGATTACTCTGGGGCCAACGTCCTGACTTTC.